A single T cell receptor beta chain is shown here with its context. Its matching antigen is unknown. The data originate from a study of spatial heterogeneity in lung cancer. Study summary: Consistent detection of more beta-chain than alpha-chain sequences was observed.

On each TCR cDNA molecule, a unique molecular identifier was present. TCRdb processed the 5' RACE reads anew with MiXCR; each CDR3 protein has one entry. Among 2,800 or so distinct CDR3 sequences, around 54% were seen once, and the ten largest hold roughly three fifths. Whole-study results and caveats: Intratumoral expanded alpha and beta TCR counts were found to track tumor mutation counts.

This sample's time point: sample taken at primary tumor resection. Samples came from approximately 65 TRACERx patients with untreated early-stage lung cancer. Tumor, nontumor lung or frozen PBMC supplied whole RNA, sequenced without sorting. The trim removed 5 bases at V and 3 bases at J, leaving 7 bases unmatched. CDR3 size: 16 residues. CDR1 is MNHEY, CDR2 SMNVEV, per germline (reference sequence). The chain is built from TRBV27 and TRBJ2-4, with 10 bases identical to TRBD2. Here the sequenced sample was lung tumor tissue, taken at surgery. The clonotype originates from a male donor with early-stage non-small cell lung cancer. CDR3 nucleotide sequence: TGTGCCAGCAGTCGACTAGCGGGTGCTGGCAAAAACATTCAGTACTTC. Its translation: CASSRLAGAGKNIQYF.